The 7 T cell receptor beta chains in this list originate from one sample, sequenced in a study of blood T cell repertoires in COVID-19. Sequencing used immunoSEQ multiplex PCR; TCRdb keeps in-frame clones, though not all of them. Found here are 150,000 to 200,000 clones, roughly four fifths of them singletons; the top ten hold more than 7.5%. Sequenced sample: peripheral blood. The receptors shown here come from a woman aged 65 to 85 with COVID-19, enrolled during active disease.

This clone appeared a few times. The chain links TRBV6-2 or TRBV6-3 to TRBJ2-2; D is possibly TRBD2 (5 bases). The CDR3 consists of 15 residues. Germline V gene sequence: CDR1 MNHEY, CDR2 SVGEGT. Trimming removed 4 bases at V and 4 bases at J, with 13 bases between. CDR3: CASSSPEGGTGELFF. The DNA of the CDR3 is TGTGCCAGCAGTTCGCCCGAAGGAGGCACCGGGGAGCTGTTTTTT.

V is TRBV18 and J is TRBJ2-7; 8 nucleotides align to TRBD1. Germline CDR1 is KGHSH and CDR2 is LQKENI. The CDR3 totals 14 residues. J was trimmed by 3 bases and V by 1 base; bases with no gene match: 2. CDR3: CASSPRGTGYEQYF. The CDR3 nucleotides read TGTGCCAGCTCACCACGTGGGACAGGCTACGAGCAGTACTTC.

The rearrangement joins TRBV28 to TRBJ1-2; D is perhaps TRBD1 (5 bases). The V and J ends lost 1 base and 4 bases respectively, with 10 bases between them. The CDR3 sequence is 14 residues long. CDR1 and CDR2 (germline): MDHEN, SYDVKM. This CDR3 is CASSLSGGPYGYTF. DNA of the CDR3: TGTGCCAGCAGTTTATCGGGGGGTCCCTATGGCTACACCTTC.

Only one count was recorded for this clone. The chain is built from TRBV28 and TRBJ2-3; D gene unclear. Trimming removed 6 bases at V and 4 bases at J, with 14 bases between. Germline V gives CDR1 MDHEN, CDR2 SYDVKM. The CDR3 is made up of 14 amino acids. In DNA, the CDR3 is TGTGCCAGCAGAAAAAGTACGGTTGCAGATACGCAGTATTTT. Translated, it gives CASRKSTVADTQYF.

This sequence joins TRBV28 and TRBJ1-2; maybe TRBD1 (5 bases). Deletions cut 2 bases from V and 2 bases from J, with 12 bases between. This CDR3 is built from 15 residues. Germline V gene sequence: CDR1 MDHEN, CDR2 SYDVKM. CDR3 in amino acids: CASSLQGVANYGYTF. CDR3 coding DNA: TGTGCCAGCAGTTTACAAGGGGTGGCAAACTATGGCTACACCTTC.

The chain recombines TRBV7-2 with TRBJ1-1, with 7 nucleotides matching TRBD1. The junction had 2 bases not matched to a gene; V was cut back by 3 bases and J by 1 base. This CDR3 comprises 14 residues. Germline CDR1 and CDR2: SGHTA and FQGNSA. Written as DNA, the CDR3 is TGTGCCAGCAGCTTGACAGGGAGGAACACTGAAGCTTTCTTT. This gives the protein CASSLTGRNTEAFF.

This sequence joins TRBV10-3 and TRBJ2-1, with 9 bases lining up with TRBD2. The CDR3 is 14 residues long. Germline V gene sequence: CDR1 ENHRY, CDR2 SYGVKD. With 4 bases clipped from V and 7 bases from J, the junction kept 5 bases outside the gene matches. CDR3 sequence reads: CAISGGRADNEQFF. The CDR3 region has the DNA TGTGCCATCAGTGGCGGGAGGGCCGATAATGAGCAGTTCTTC.